The following is a T cell receptor beta chain sequence with its context. Other nucleotide sequences in the sample specify the same CDR3. Germline CDR1 reads MNHEY; CDR2 reads SVGAGI. V shed 0 bases and J shed 5 bases, with 4 bases lying between them. This CDR3 region has 12 residues. The sample belongs to a study of blood T cell repertoires in COVID-19. Study in general: The United States, Italy and Spain supplied acute and convalescent COVID-19 samples. Sources were T cells, B-cell-depleted T cells, or PBMCs; the material itself was cDNA or gDNA.

Profiling relied on immunoSEQ multiplex PCR, and the TCRdb table lists in-frame clones only, not all of them. This sample has some 150,000 clones, with roughly 80% found just once. This receptor was taken from a man aged 45-60 years with active or convalescent COVID-19. V is TRBV6-5 and J is TRBJ1-1, with D unresolved. The sequenced sample consisted of peripheral blood. As DNA, the CDR3 is TGTGCCAGCAGTTACTCGAGAACTGAAGCTTTCTTT. It yields the protein CASSYSRTEAFF.